Described below is a single TCR beta chain sequence and its context. Its antigen is still unknown. These data originate in a study of shared clonotypes between healthy human individuals. Study details: The study used three CD4 naive, three CD4 memory, two CD8 naive and one CD8 memory plate per donor.

The repertoire was sequenced with immunoSEQ multiplex PCR; TCRdb's copy has only in-frame clones and lacks some. The table has some 200,000 clones, 65% to 80% seen once; the top ten hold more than 9%. The germline CDR1 and CDR2 sequences are PRHDT and FYEKMQ (reference sequence). V gave up 5 bases and J gave up 2 bases, with 11 bases separating them. The CDR3 length is 14 residues. Division of CD4+ cells produced a CD45RA+ naive subset and a CD45RA-negative memory subset. Study-level points and caveats: In contrast to clonotypes shared by all four donors, non-shared clonotypes had lower generation probabilities. An anticipated effect of sequencing depth on clonotype sharing among donors was recognized.

The source is a man in his thirties or forties in good health. The chain combines TRBV13 with TRBJ2-3; D is unclear. The sequenced sample consisted of memory CD4+ T cells sorted from blood. Noted subset: CD45RA-negative fraction. CDR3 region: CASSLVEPTDTQYF. The CDR3 coding sequence is TGTGCCAGCAGCCTTGTCGAGCCCACAGATACGCAGTATTTT. The variable domain in full, completed from reference TRBV13 and TRBJ2-3, reads AAGVIQSPRHLIKEKRETATLKCYPIPRHDTVYWYQQGPGQDPQFLISFYEKMQSDKGSIPDRFSAQQFSDYHSELNMSSLELGDSALYFCASSLVEPTDTQYFGPGTRLTVL.